This T cell receptor beta chain was recorded in a study of T cells after yellow fever vaccination. Points on this clonotype: Its antigen is undetermined.

This CDR3 has 12 amino acids. Germline V gene data show CDR1 as DFQATT and CDR2 as SNEGSKA (reference sequence). V was clipped by 5 bases and J by 2 bases, with 10 bases between them. Regarding the study as a whole: Just a small share of clonotypes turned up in the CD4 compartment as well as the CD8 compartment. The booster response re-showed most primary clones: approximately 95% CD4, over 80% CD8. Researchers cautioned that FACS-sorted repertoires could harbor abundant clonotypes contaminating from the bulk population.

As TCR cDNA was made by 5'RACE template switching, a universal primer site and UMIs were added. TCRdb processed the 5' RACE reads anew with MiXCR; each CDR3 protein has one entry. Of approximately 260,000 distinct CDR3 sequences in the sample, roughly 13% were seen once. Specimen: CD4+ T cells sorted from PBMCs, collected 45 days after the yellow fever booster vaccination. This TCR was sampled from a man aged 25 to 40 who received the YFV17D yellow fever vaccine. The chain employs TRBV20-1 and TRBJ2-7; no definite D call. CDR3 DNA sequence: TGCAGTGCTCGCAGAAACACCTACGAGCAGTACTTC. Its protein product is CSARRNTYEQYF.